These 29 T cell receptor beta chains were all obtained from the same sample, sequenced in a study of blood T cell repertoires in COVID-19. Assay used: immunoSEQ multiplex PCR; TCRdb lists only in-frame clones, some missing. Counted here are roughly 300,000 clones, more than 75% occurring once; the ten biggest clones make up 10%. Sequencing was carried out using PBMCs or T cells enriched from blood (not recorded which). All receptors come from a young woman who had recovered from COVID-19.

The chain carries TRBV24-1 and TRBJ1-6; no firm D call. This CDR3 is 14 amino acids long. Trimming took off 12 bases at V and 0 bases at J, with 11 bases between the two ends. CDR1 is KGHDR and CDR2 is SFDVKD in the germline V gene. CDR3 sequence: CASQASSYNSPLHF. The CDR3 region has the DNA TGTGCCTCGCAGGCGAGCTCCTATAATTCACCCCTCCACTTT.

This chain joins TRBV2 and TRBJ1-3; 8 bases align to TRBD1. The germline V gene encodes CDR1 SNHLY and CDR2 FYNNEI. J gave up 4 bases and V 6 bases, and 8 bases lay outside the gene matches. This CDR3 contains 15 residues. The CDR3 is CASRVGQGSGNTIYF. The CDR3 DNA is TGTGCCAGCAGGGTAGGACAGGGATCAGGAAACACCATATATTTT.

The chain carries TRBV2 and TRBJ2-1, with D maybe TRBD2 (5 bases). The V end was cut by 4 bases, the J end by 9 bases, with 13 bases between. Germline V lookup: CDR1 SNHLY, CDR2 FYNNEI. The CDR3 has 13 residues. The chain's CDR3 is CASSADSWGEQFF. In DNA form, the CDR3 reads TGTGCCAGCAGTGCGGACTCCTGGGGTGAGCAGTTCTTC.

This chain uses TRBV3-1 (or the pseudogene TRBV3-2) with TRBJ2-3; possibly TRBD2 for D (6 bases). The CDR3 has 15 residues. Germline-derived CDR1 and CDR2 are LGHDT and YNNKEL (reference sequence). V was cut by 3 bases and J by 1 base, with 11 bases left in between. CDR3 nucleotide sequence: TGTGCCAGCAGCCATAATCCGGGGGGCACAGATACGCAGTATTTT. Translated: CASSHNPGGTDTQYF.

V and J are TRBV2 and TRBJ1-2; D call uncertain. V lost 4 bases and J 8 bases, leaving 8 bases between the germline ends. The length of the CDR3 is 11 residues. Germline values: CDR1 SNHLY, CDR2 FYNNEI. CDR3 residues: CASSAQSGYTF. In nucleotides, the CDR3 is TGTGCCAGCAGTGCCCAGTCAGGCTACACCTTC.

This sequence joins TRBV5-5 and TRBJ1-2; TRBD1 matches 8 bases. After removal of 3 bases from V and 9 bases from J, the junction contained 4 bases not matched to a gene. From germline, CDR1 is SGHKS and CDR2 YYEKEE (reference sequence). The CDR3 contains 12 residues. The CDR3 spells CASSSGGSSYTF. In DNA form, the CDR3 reads TGTGCCAGCAGCTCAGGGGGCAGTAGCTACACCTTC. The full variable domain, rest sourced from reference TRBV5-5 and TRBJ1-2, is DAGVTQSPTHLIKTRGQQVTLRCSPISGHKSVSWYQQVLGQGPQFIFQYYEKEERGRGNFPDRFSARQFPNYSSELNVNALLLGDSALYLCASSSGGSSYTFGSGTRLTVV.

The chain links TRBV24-1 to TRBJ2-3; 10 nucleotides align to TRBD1. In germline, CDR1 is KGHDR, CDR2 SFDVKD. The CDR3 sequence is 16 residues long. With 4 bases clipped from V and 4 bases from J, the junction kept 7 bases outside the gene matches. The CDR3 loop is CATSEDGTGEADTQYF. Here the CDR3 DNA reads TGTGCCACCAGTGAGGATGGGACAGGGGAGGCAGATACGCAGTATTTT.

The chain uses TRBV10-3 and TRBJ1-1; 8 bases map to TRBD1. The V gene's germline CDR1 is ENHRY and CDR2 SYGVKD. Trimming removed 10 bases from V and 4 bases from J; junction bases left unmatched: 5. This CDR3 spans 12 amino acids. CDR3 nucleotide sequence: TGTGCCACCGGACAGGGTACCACTGAAGCTTTCTTT. It translates to CATGQGTTEAFF.

The chain has TRBV30 and TRBJ2-2; D not resolved. Germline V lookup: CDR1 GTSNPN, CDR2 SVGIG (reference sequence). V lost 7 bases and J 1 base, leaving 16 bases between the germline ends. The CDR3 runs to 15 residues. The CDR3 loop reads CAYLEARRNTGELFF. The CDR3 coding sequence is TGTGCCTATCTCGAGGCTAGGAGGAACACCGGGGAGCTGTTTTTT.

V and J are TRBV30 and TRBJ1-5, with D perhaps TRBD1 (6 bases). V lost 5 bases and J lost 7, with 15 bases in between. The CDR3 totals 13 residues. Germline assignment: CDR1 GTSNPN and CDR2 SVGIG (reference sequence). In DNA form, the CDR3 reads TGTGCCTGGGGGACAAGGGGCGACCAGCCCCAGCATTTT. It yields the protein CAWGTRGDQPQHF.

This rearrangement joins TRBV9 to TRBJ1-6; 12 nucleotides align to TRBD1. J lost 7 bases, V lost 2 bases, and 4 bases had no gene match. The CDR3 contains 16 residues. Germline V lookup: CDR1 SGDLS, CDR2 YYNGEE. The CDR3, as DNA: TGTGCCAGCAGCGTGGGACAGGGGGCGAGGAATTCACCCCTCCACTTT. It encodes CASSVGQGARNSPLHF.

The chain has TRBV7-9 and TRBJ2-1; no definite D call. Germline-derived CDR1 and CDR2 are SEHNR and FQNEAQ (reference sequence). The CDR3 contains 15 residues. Trimming stripped 1 base from V and 13 bases from J, with 20 bases between. The CDR3 bases are TGTGCCAGCAGCTTAGTACCGTTCGGGTGGAGTCGACAGTTCTTC. This sequence encodes CASSLVPFGWSRQFF.

V usage is TRBV7-8 and J usage is TRBJ2-2; D is unresolved. Germline CDR1 is SGHVS and CDR2 is FQNEAQ. The CDR3 runs 15 residues. The ends were cut back, 4 bases at V and 1 base at J, with 10 bases in the middle. The CDR3 sequence is CASSSELLNTGELFF. The CDR3 region has the DNA TGTGCCAGCAGCTCCGAACTACTGAACACCGGGGAGCTGTTTTTT. Full variable domain (remainder filled in from reference TRBV7-8 and TRBJ2-2): GAGVSQSPRYKVAKRGQDVALRCDPISGHVSLFWYQQALGQGPEFLTYFQNEAQLDKSGLPSDRFFAERPEGSVSTLKIQRTQQEDSAVYLCASSSELLNTGELFFGEGSRLTVL.

This chain uses TRBV5-4 with TRBJ1-3; perhaps TRBD1 as D (6 bases). Germline values: CDR1 SGHNT, CDR2 YYREEE (reference sequence). Trimming removed 3 bases from V and 8 bases from J, with 15 bases in between. The CDR3 spans 14 residues. CDR3 coding DNA: TGTGCCAGCAGCTCCCAACAGGGTGTTGACACCATATATTTT. This gives the protein CASSSQQGVDTIYF.

The V call is TRBV28, the J call TRBJ2-7, with 9 bases fitting TRBD1. The CDR3 covers 14 residues. V dropped 7 bases and J dropped 6; count of bases not matched to a gene: 10. Looked up from germline, CDR1 is MDHEN and CDR2 is SYDVKM. CDR3 coding DNA: TGTGCCAGCAAACGGGACAGGGCGCACCCCGAGCAGTACTTC. Protein: CASKRDRAHPEQYF.

CDR3 in amino acids: CASSLVAENYGYTF. CDR3 coding DNA: TGTGCCAGCAGCTTAGTTGCGGAGAACTATGGCTACACCTTC. V gene TRBV7-9 combines with J gene TRBJ1-2; D is undetermined. This CDR3 spans 14 amino acids. Germline CDR1 and CDR2: SEHNR and FQNEAQ (reference sequence). V was cut by 1 base and J by 2 bases, with 8 bases left in between.

This clone was counted once. The genes are TRBV4-1 and TRBJ2-2, with D perhaps matching TRBD2 (5 bases). V dropped 4 bases and J dropped 5 bases, with 20 bases sitting between them. The CDR3 contains 17 residues. Germline CDR1 MGHRA, CDR2 YSYEKL. This CDR3 is CASSLRGGGEDTGELFF. CDR3 nucleotide sequence: TGCGCCAGCAGCCTCAGAGGAGGCGGAGAGGATACCGGGGAGCTGTTTTTT.

This clone was seen a handful of times. CDR3 region: CATSRAPESSPLHF. Here the CDR3 DNA reads TGTGCCACCAGCAGAGCCCCCGAGTCCTCACCCCTCCACTTT. The chain joins TRBV15 to TRBJ1-6; no reliable D call. CDR1 and CDR2 from the germline V gene are LNHNV and YYDKDF (reference sequence). Trimming stripped 1 base from V and 10 bases from J, with 11 bases between. This CDR3 contains 14 residues.

V is TRBV11-2 and J is TRBJ2-2; 10 positions agree with TRBD2. The V gene end was trimmed by 3 bases and the J gene end by 4 bases; junction bases not matched to a gene: 5. This CDR3 comprises 16 residues. Per germline, CDR1 SGHAT and CDR2 FQNNGV. The CDR3 bases are TGTGCCAGCAGCTTCCGAGCGGGAGGGACCACCGGGGAGCTGTTTTTT. Its translation is CASSFRAGGTTGELFF.

V usage is TRBV12-3 or TRBV12-4 and J usage is TRBJ1-5; the D gene is possibly TRBD1 (5 bases). The CDR3 extends over 13 amino acids. Deletions cut 5 bases from V and 6 bases from J, with 11 bases between. CDR3 sequence: CASSPGQGQPQHF. DNA for the CDR3: TGTGCCAGCAGTCCCGGACAAGGTCAGCCCCAGCATTTT.

CDR3 residues: CASSPDSVSGANVLTF. CDR3 nucleotide sequence: TGTGCCAGTAGTCCAGACAGTGTCTCTGGGGCCAACGTCCTGACTTTC. This chain uses TRBV19 with TRBJ2-6, with TRBD1 as a possible D gene (5 bases). Trimming removed 5 bases at V and 0 bases at J, with 11 bases between. CDR3 length equals 16 residues. CDR1 and CDR2 from the germline V gene are LNHDA and SQIVND (reference sequence). The full variable domain, its missing parts supplied by reference TRBV19 and TRBJ2-6, is DGGITQSPKYLFRKEGQNVTLSCEQNLNHDAMYWYRQDPGQGLRLIYYSQIVNDFQKGDIAEGYSVSREKKESFPLTVTSAQKNPTAFYLCASSPDSVSGANVLTFGAGSRLTVL.

The chain carries TRBV5-6 and TRBJ2-7, with 10 bases fitting TRBD1. Germline values: CDR1 SGHDT, CDR2 YYEEEE. The CDR3 loop spans 14 amino acids. The V gene end was trimmed by 2 bases and the J gene end by 4 bases; junction bases not matched to a gene: 3. CDR3 sequence reads: CASSFGTGVYEQYF. The CDR3 bases are TGTGCCAGCAGCTTTGGGACAGGGGTATACGAGCAGTACTTC.

The genes are TRBV7-9 and TRBJ1-2; 8 bases match TRBD1. CDR3 length: 14 residues. Germline V lookup: CDR1 SEHNR, CDR2 FQNEAQ (reference sequence). V lost 4 bases to trimming and J lost 5 bases; unmatched junction nucleotides: 6. The CDR3 DNA sequence: TGTGCCAGCAGCTGGACAGGGAGGGGATATGGCTACACCTTC. Its translation is CASSWTGRGYGYTF.

J is TRBJ1-5 and V is TRBV27; D unclear. In germline, CDR1 is MNHEY, CDR2 SMNVEV (reference sequence). The CDR3 extends over 9 amino acids. Trimming left V 11 bases short and J 7 bases short, with 6 bases between. The CDR3 region is CAAGQPQHF. CDR3 sequence (DNA): TGTGCCGCGGGACAGCCCCAGCATTTT.

This clone has just one count. The rearrangement uses TRBV5-6 and TRBJ2-7; no clear D. The CDR3 contains 13 residues. Between the trimmed V and J ends, which lost 2 bases and 6 bases, there was a span of 12 bases. CDR1 is SGHDT and CDR2 is YYEEEE in the germline V gene. The CDR3 loop is CASSFQVSGEQYF. The CDR3 nucleotides read TGTGCCAGCAGCTTTCAGGTTTCTGGCGAGCAGTACTTC.

J is TRBJ2-7 and V is TRBV24-1; TRBD1 agrees at 7 bases. Germline CDR1 KGHDR, CDR2 SFDVKD. Germline trimming cut 4 bases from V and 0 bases from J; bases unmatched to any gene: 14. CDR3 size: 18 residues. The CDR3 bases are TGTGCCACCAGTGACCAAGGAGGCCCAGGGGGAAGCTCCTACGAGCAGTACTTC. It specifies CATSDQGGPGGSSYEQYF.

The rearrangement links TRBV7-9 to TRBJ1-1, with a tentative D call TRBD1 (5 bases). In germline, CDR1 is SEHNR, CDR2 FQNEAQ (reference sequence). V was trimmed by 2 bases and J by 0 bases, leaving 13 bases between them. This CDR3 spans 16 amino acids. The CDR3: CASSLFGGSLNTEAFF. The DNA for the CDR3 is TGTGCCAGCAGCTTATTCGGGGGTTCGTTGAACACTGAAGCTTTCTTT.

This chain links TRBV5-4 with TRBJ2-5, with 12 bases fitting TRBD2. Germline V gene lookup returns CDR1 SGHNT and CDR2 YYREEE (reference sequence). The CDR3 has 17 residues. With V trimmed by 3 bases and J by 3 bases, 9 bases remained unmatched. The CDR3 coding sequence is TGTGCCAGCAGCTCGAAACTAGCGGGGGGACGAAAAGAGACCCAGTACTTC. Translated, it gives CASSSKLAGGRKETQYF.

The chain combines TRBV18 with TRBJ1-2, with a weak D call TRBD1 (6 bases). Germline CDR1 is KGHSH and CDR2 is LQKENI. Trimming stripped 3 bases from V and 4 bases from J, with 15 bases between. The CDR3 covers 15 residues. In DNA, the CDR3 is TGTGCCAGCTCACCCCACAGGGAGGGATCCTATGGCTACACCTTC. As protein: CASSPHREGSYGYTF.